These 27 T cell receptor beta chains came from one sample sequenced in a study of T cells in Graves' hyperthyroidism and ophthalmopathy. RNA transcripts were the template for amplifying TCR beta CDR3 regions. HTBI primers were used for first-round RT-PCR of the TCR CDR3. TCRdb re-called the multiplex PCR reads through MiXCR, storing one row per CDR3 protein. The table shows more than 600,000 distinct CDR3 sequences, with about 17% occurring only once. The source material was blood. The receptors originated from a man between 18 and 35 years old with Graves' hyperthyroidism.

The chain uses TRBV19 and TRBJ1-2; no clear D gene. Germline CDR1 and CDR2: LNHDA and SQIVND (reference sequence). Trimming took 2 bases from V and 3 from J, leaving 10 bases between them. The CDR3 extends over 14 amino acids. The CDR3 nucleotides read TGTGCCAGTAGTATAAAGCAGGCCTACTATGGCTACACCTTC. Protein sequence: CASSIKQAYYGYTF.

This clonotype was seen many times. V gene TRBV12-3 or TRBV12-4 combines with J gene TRBJ1-5; 7 nucleotides agree with TRBD1. This CDR3 spans 16 amino acids. V dropped 6 bases and J dropped 1; count of bases not matched to a gene: 9. CDR3 sequence (DNA): TGTGCCAGCAGCCCCCTAGGGGGCGCGAGCAATCAGCCCCAGCATTTT. Its protein product is CASSPLGGASNQPQHF.

The CDR3 reads CASSRGQGGDEKLFF. The CDR3 DNA sequence: TGTGCCAGCAGCCGCGGACAGGGAGGTGATGAAAAACTGTTTTTT. The chain is built from TRBV4-2 and TRBJ1-4, with 8 bases identical to TRBD1. This CDR3 has 15 residues. V gave up 4 bases and J gave up 6 bases; unmatched junction bases: 7. Germline assignment: CDR1 LGHNA and CDR2 YNFKEQ.

CDR3 sequence: CASSIKDRGGTDTQYF. The CDR3 DNA reads TGTGCCAGTAGTATCAAGGACAGGGGAGGAACAGATACGCAGTATTTT. This chain links TRBV19 with TRBJ2-3; 9 bases map to TRBD1. CDR1 and CDR2 from the germline V gene are LNHDA and SQIVND (reference sequence). The CDR3 contains 16 residues. V shed 3 bases, J shed 3 bases, and the junction held 7 bases outside the gene matches.

This sequence joins TRBV5-1 and TRBJ2-1; 9 bases align to TRBD1. CDR1 and CDR2 (germline): SGHRS, YFSETQ. This CDR3 region has 19 residues. V was clipped by 4 bases and J by 3 bases; unmatched bases: 17. The CDR3 sequence is CASSTPGQGNLVDYNEQFF. The CDR3 DNA reads TGCGCCAGCAGCACACCGGGACAGGGAAACTTAGTGGACTACAATGAGCAGTTCTTC.

The chain recombines TRBV7-2 with TRBJ1-6, with D possibly being TRBD1 (6 bases). The CDR3 extends over 15 amino acids. The germline V gene has CDR1 SGHTA and CDR2 FQGNSA. V was cut by 4 bases and J by 10 bases, with 17 bases left in between. CDR3 sequence: CASSSREGGGSPLHF. The CDR3 nucleotides are TGTGCCAGCAGCTCCCGGGAAGGGGGTGGATCACCCCTCCACTTT. Supplemented by reference TRBV7-2 and TRBJ1-6, the full variable domain reads GAGVSQSPSNKVTEKGKDVELRCDPISGHTALYWYRQSLGQGLEFLIYFQGNSAPDKSGLPSDRFSAERTGGSVSTLTIQRTQQEDSAVYLCASSSREGGGSPLHFGNGTRLTVT.

This clonotype was recorded many times. The gene calls are TRBV6-1 and TRBJ2-5; D may correspond to TRBD1 or TRBD2 (5 bases each). The CDR3 sequence is 13 residues long. From germline, CDR1 is MNHNS and CDR2 SASEGT. Between the trimmed V and J ends, which lost 6 bases and 7 bases, there was a span of 15 bases. The chain's CDR3 is CASRGPTGWTQYF. The DNA of the CDR3 is TGTGCCAGCAGGGGACCCACCGGATGGACCCAGTACTTC.

This clonotype was counted ten times or more. The V and J genes are TRBV11-3 and TRBJ2-1, with D unresolved. This CDR3 comprises 15 residues. Germline CDR1 SGHNT, CDR2 YENEEA. V lost 5 bases and J lost 5, with 16 bases in between. The CDR3 reads CASSPPRTWDNEQFF. CDR3 nucleotide sequence: TGTGCCAGCAGCCCCCCCAGAACATGGGACAATGAGCAGTTCTTC.

The V call is TRBV6-5, the J call TRBJ2-2; D not resolved. Germline CDR1 is MNHEY and CDR2 is SVGAGI. The CDR3 sequence is 13 residues long. Trimming removed 4 bases at V and 5 bases at J, with 8 bases between. CDR3 loop: CASSSDATGELFF. The CDR3 coding sequence is TGTGCCAGCAGTTCGGACGCGACCGGGGAGCTGTTTTTT.

This clonotype was counted only a few times. The chain has TRBV10-3 and TRBJ2-3; D is unclear. Trimming removed 3 bases from V and 0 bases from J, with 7 bases in between. CDR3 length equals 14 residues. The germline CDR1 and CDR2 sequences are ENHRY and SYGVKD. The CDR3 DNA follows: TGTGCCATCAGTGACCCCCGAAGCACAGATACGCAGTATTTT. This codes for CAISDPRSTDTQYF.

This rearrangement joins TRBV12-3 or TRBV12-4 to TRBJ2-1; D gene uncertain. This CDR3 is 15 amino acids long. Trimming shortened V by 2 bases and J by 8 bases, and 16 bases separated the two germline ends. CDR3 residues: CASSLLGGSWDEQFF. The CDR3 DNA sequence: TGTGCCAGCAGTTTACTCGGCGGTTCCTGGGATGAGCAGTTCTTC.

The gene calls are TRBV29-1 and TRBJ2-7; 10 nucleotides match TRBD2. The CDR3 spans 14 residues. The germline gives CDR1 SQVTM, CDR2 ANQGSEA. V was clipped by 6 bases and J by 6 bases; unmatched bases: 11. The CDR3 is CSVKEPGLASEQYF. DNA for the CDR3: TGCAGCGTGAAAGAACCGGGACTAGCGAGCGAGCAGTACTTC.

The table lists this clonotype with a few counts. The CDR3 is CASSPGTSGRSLTDTQYF. The CDR3 region has the DNA TGTGCCAGCAGCCCCGGGACTAGCGGGAGGAGTCTCACAGATACGCAGTATTTT. V usage is TRBV7-3 and J usage is TRBJ2-3, with 15 bases fitting TRBD2. CDR1 and CDR2 from the germline V gene are SGHTA and FQGTGA. V lost 5 bases, J lost 2 bases, and 8 bases stayed unmatched. The CDR3 runs to 18 residues.

This clonotype showed up many times. V and J are TRBV18 and TRBJ1-5, with a possible D match to TRBD1 (6 bases). Looked up from germline, CDR1 is KGHSH and CDR2 is LQKENI. The CDR3 loop spans 17 amino acids. V was shortened by 3 bases and J by 2 bases, with 17 bases between the two germline ends. The CDR3 nucleotides read TGTGCCAGCTCACCGAGAGGAGGGGGTGGTGGCAATCAGCCCCAGCATTTT. Translated, it gives CASSPRGGGGGNQPQHF.

This clonotype has ten or more counts. The chain links TRBV2 to TRBJ2-7, with TRBD1 matching 10 bases. V shed 5 bases, J shed 4 bases, and the junction held 5 bases outside the gene matches. This CDR3 comprises 14 residues. The germline CDR1 and CDR2 sequences are SNHLY and FYNNEI. For the CDR3, the DNA is TGTGCCAGCAGTCAGGACAGGGGGGTGTACGAGCAGTACTTC. Residues: CASSQDRGVYEQYF.

This clonotype appeared a few times. This chain connects TRBV27 to TRBJ2-5, with TRBD2 matching over 8 bases. V lost 5 bases to trimming and J lost 4 bases; unmatched junction nucleotides: 12. The CDR3 extends over 16 amino acids. Germline V gives CDR1 MNHEY, CDR2 SMNVEV (reference sequence). This chain's CDR3 is CASSPTLAGWGETQYF. The DNA for the CDR3 is TGTGCCAGCAGTCCCACCTTAGCGGGATGGGGAGAGACCCAGTACTTC.

This chain joins TRBV7-9 and TRBJ2-5; the match to TRBD1 covers 9 bases. The CDR3 has 14 residues. The germline V gene has CDR1 SEHNR and CDR2 FQNEAQ (reference sequence). The V gene end was trimmed by 5 bases and the J gene end by 5 bases; junction bases not matched to a gene: 6. The CDR3 DNA follows: TGTGCCAGCAGCAAACAGGGGGCTGGGGAGACCCAGTACTTC. This codes for CASSKQGAGETQYF.

V and J are TRBV6-2 or TRBV6-3 and TRBJ2-7; maybe TRBD1 (5 bases). V was cut by 2 bases and J by 3 bases, with 14 bases left in between. This CDR3 contains 15 residues. CDR1 is MNHEY and CDR2 is SVGEGT in the germline V gene. The CDR3 sequence: CASSYTRVRDYEQYF. The CDR3 DNA reads as TGTGCCAGCAGTTACACCCGGGTCAGGGACTACGAGCAGTACTTC.

This clonotype showed up many times. The V and J genes are TRBV11-2 and TRBJ1-1; D not resolved. The CDR3 extends over 15 amino acids. Per germline, CDR1 SGHAT and CDR2 FQNNGV. Trimming took 8 bases from V and 1 from J, leaving 17 bases between them. Here the CDR3 DNA reads TGTGCCAGCTCCCCCAGGCAGGTGACGAACACTGAAGCTTTCTTT. It specifies CASSPRQVTNTEAFF.

The CDR3 sequence: CASSLRKSEAFF. In nucleotides, the CDR3 is TGTGCCAGCAGCTTAAGGAAGTCTGAAGCTTTCTTT. This chain uses TRBV7-9 with TRBJ1-1; D not resolved. The CDR3 is 12 amino acids. CDR1 SEHNR and CDR2 FQNEAQ come from the germline V gene (reference sequence). Trimming removed 2 bases from V and 6 bases from J, with 7 bases in between.

Many counts were recorded for this clonotype. The genes are TRBV5-1 and TRBJ2-3, with unresolved D. With 0 bases removed from V and 2 bases from J, the gap between germline ends came to 10 bases. The V gene's germline CDR1 is SGHRS and CDR2 YFSETQ. The CDR3 runs to 15 residues. CDR3 in DNA: TGCGCCAGCAGCTTGGGGCAGGAGTTCACAGATACGCAGTATTTT. Its translation: CASSLGQEFTDTQYF.

This clonotype was recorded at least ten times. The V and J genes are TRBV28 and TRBJ1-4, with D maybe TRBD1 (5 bases). V lost 6 bases and J 2 bases, leaving 13 bases between the germline ends. From germline, CDR1 is MDHEN and CDR2 SYDVKM. CDR3 length: 15 amino acids. CDR3 DNA: TGTGCCAGCAGCCGAGGTGGGGGGACTAATGAAAAACTGTTTTTT. Translating it yields CASSRGGGTNEKLFF.

The rearrangement links TRBV5-1 to TRBJ2-5, with 7 bases fitting TRBD1. The CDR3 spans 14 residues. V shed 4 bases and J 4 bases; nucleotides not matched to a gene: 7. Per the germline V gene, CDR1 is SGHRS and CDR2 is YFSETQ. The CDR3: CASSMMTGRETQYF. The CDR3 nucleotides are TGCGCCAGCAGCATGATGACAGGGAGAGAGACCCAGTACTTC.

This chain connects TRBV4-1 to TRBJ2-7; 9 bases agree with TRBD2. Germline assignment: CDR1 MGHRA and CDR2 YSYEKL. Trimming took 1 base from V and 6 from J; bases not matched to a gene: 4. The CDR3 consists of 14 residues. DNA for the CDR3: TGCGCCAGCAGCCAAGTAGCGACTAGCGGCGAGCAGTACTTC. Amino acid sequence: CASSQVATSGEQYF.

This clonotype was recorded many times. This sequence joins TRBV6-2 or TRBV6-3 and TRBJ2-7; 10 bases match TRBD2. The CDR3 spans 14 residues. Germline CDR1 is MNHEY and CDR2 is SVGEGT. V was pared by 7 bases and J by 2 bases, with 5 bases of the junction left unmatched. The CDR3 nucleotides read TGTGCCAGCAATCGAGGACTAGCGGCCTACGAGCAGTACTTC. Protein: CASNRGLAAYEQYF.

This clonotype was detected ten times or more. The chain combines TRBV30 with TRBJ2-7; D is possibly TRBD2 (6 bases). The CDR3 is 14 residues long. Germline CDR1 GTSNPN, CDR2 SVGIG (reference sequence). The V end lost 2 bases, the J end lost 2 bases, and 13 bases lay between the germline ends. Written as DNA, the CDR3 is TGTGCCTGGAGTTCGGGGGAGATGGCCTACGAGCAGTACTTC. Translated, it gives CAWSSGEMAYEQYF.

This clonotype was counted only a few times. The chain couples TRBV27 to TRBJ2-7; tentative D call: TRBD1 (9 bases). The V end lost 0 bases, the J end lost 6 bases, and 24 bases lay between the germline ends. Germline CDR1 is MNHEY and CDR2 is SMNVEV (reference sequence). The CDR3 runs 18 residues. CDR3 sequence reads: CASSLSVSGGTGFTEQYF. In DNA, the CDR3 is TGTGCCAGCAGTTTATCGGTATCGGGAGGGACAGGGTTTACCGAGCAGTACTTC.